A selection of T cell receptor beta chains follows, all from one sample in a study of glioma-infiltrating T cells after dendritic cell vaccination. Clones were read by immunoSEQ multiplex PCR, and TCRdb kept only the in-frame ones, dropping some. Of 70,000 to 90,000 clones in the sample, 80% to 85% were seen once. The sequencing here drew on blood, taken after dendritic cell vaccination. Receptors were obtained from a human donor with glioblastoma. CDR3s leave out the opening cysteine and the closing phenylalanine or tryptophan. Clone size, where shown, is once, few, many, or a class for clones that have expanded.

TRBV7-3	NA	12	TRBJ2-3	ASSVGGGSDTQY
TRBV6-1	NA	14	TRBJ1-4	ASSEVWGTGWEKLF
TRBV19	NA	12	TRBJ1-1	ASSLTDGGTEAF
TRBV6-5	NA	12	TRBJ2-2	ASSEQGNTGELF
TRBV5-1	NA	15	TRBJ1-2	ASSFLEGQGDSYGYT
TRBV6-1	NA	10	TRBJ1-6	ASSSLNSPLH
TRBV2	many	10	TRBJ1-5	ASRTEKKPQH
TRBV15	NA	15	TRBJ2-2	ATSRVGGYPNTGELF
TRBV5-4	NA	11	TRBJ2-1	ASSTGLNNEQF
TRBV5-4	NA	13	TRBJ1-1	ASSEPGQGNTEAF
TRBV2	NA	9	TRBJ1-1	ASMEGTEAF
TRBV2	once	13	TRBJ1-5	ASRGGDKGNQPQH
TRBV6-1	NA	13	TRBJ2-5	ASSGQGAYQETQY
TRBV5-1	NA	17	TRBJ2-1	ASSPGLAGGPLSYNEQF
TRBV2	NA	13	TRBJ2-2	ASSARQGGTGELF
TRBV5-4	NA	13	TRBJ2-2	ASRGRLADTGELF
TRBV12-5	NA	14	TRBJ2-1	ASASQGLLPYNEQF
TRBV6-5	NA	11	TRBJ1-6	ASSYRTDSPLH
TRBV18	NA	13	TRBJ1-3	ASSPGRTSGNTIY
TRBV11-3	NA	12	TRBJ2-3	ASSLGQGAYTQY
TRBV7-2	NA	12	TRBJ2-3	ASREIFSGSQQY
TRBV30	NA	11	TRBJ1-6	AWNGQTNSPLH
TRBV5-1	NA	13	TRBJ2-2	ASSLGDRGIRELF
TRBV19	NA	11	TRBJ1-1	ASSIVLYTEAF
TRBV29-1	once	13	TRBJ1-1	SGTDRGYGGTEAF
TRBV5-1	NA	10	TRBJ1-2	ASSLDPDGYT
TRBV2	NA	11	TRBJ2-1	ASMLGANNEQF
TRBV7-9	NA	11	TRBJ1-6	ASSFSRGSPLH
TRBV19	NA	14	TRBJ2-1	ASSISGRSSYNEQF
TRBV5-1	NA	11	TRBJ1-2	ASSLLTNYGYT
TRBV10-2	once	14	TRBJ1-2	ASSESGQGWQDGYT
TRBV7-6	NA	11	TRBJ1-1	ASSLGPGSEAF
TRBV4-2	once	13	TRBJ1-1	ASSQDWEGSTEAF
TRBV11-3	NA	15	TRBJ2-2	ASSLGLAGGNTGELF
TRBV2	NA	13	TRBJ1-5	ASSGAGGSNQPQH
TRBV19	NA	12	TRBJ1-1	ASSTNTENTEAF
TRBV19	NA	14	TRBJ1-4	ATTRGQGASDEKLF
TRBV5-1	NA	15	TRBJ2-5	ASSSLTSGGSQETQY
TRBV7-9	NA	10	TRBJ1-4	ASSLGAGQES
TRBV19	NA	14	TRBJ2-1	ASSIGGLGEVNEQF
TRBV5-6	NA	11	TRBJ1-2	ASSLQGPYGYT
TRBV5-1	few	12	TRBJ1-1	ASRLGTGGTEAF
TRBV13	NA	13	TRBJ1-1	ASSTPTRRNTEAF
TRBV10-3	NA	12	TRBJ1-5	AISEAISRQPQH
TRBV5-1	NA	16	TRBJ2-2	ASSSWGPGQGNTGELF
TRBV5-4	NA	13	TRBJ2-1	ASSLSGQGRHEQF
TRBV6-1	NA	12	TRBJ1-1	ASTLQGQGASAF
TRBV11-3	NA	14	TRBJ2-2	ASSLSAGRETGELF
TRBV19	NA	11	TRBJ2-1	ASSFGQDREQF
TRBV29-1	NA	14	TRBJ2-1	SVFDRRQGVVNEQF
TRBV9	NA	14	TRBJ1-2	ASSDREGIVNYGYT